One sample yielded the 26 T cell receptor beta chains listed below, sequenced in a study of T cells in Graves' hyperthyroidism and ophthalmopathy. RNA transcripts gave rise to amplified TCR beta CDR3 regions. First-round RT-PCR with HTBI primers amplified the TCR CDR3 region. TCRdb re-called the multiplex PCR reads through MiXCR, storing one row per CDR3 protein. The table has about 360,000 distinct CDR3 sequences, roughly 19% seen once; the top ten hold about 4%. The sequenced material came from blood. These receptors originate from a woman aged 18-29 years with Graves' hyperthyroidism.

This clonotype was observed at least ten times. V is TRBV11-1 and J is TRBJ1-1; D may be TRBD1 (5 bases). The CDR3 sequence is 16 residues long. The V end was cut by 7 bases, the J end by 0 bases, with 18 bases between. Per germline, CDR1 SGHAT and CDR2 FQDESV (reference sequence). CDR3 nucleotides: TGTGCCAGCACCCCCCGGACATGGGTTGTGAACACTGAAGCTTTCTTT. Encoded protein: CASTPRTWVVNTEAFF.

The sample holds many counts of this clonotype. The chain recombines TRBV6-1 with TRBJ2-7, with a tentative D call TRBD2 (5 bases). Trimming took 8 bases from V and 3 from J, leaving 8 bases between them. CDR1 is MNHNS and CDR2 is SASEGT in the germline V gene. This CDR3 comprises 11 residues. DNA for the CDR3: TGTGCCAGCTCGGCGGGCTACGAGCAGTACTTC. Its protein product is CASSAGYEQYF.

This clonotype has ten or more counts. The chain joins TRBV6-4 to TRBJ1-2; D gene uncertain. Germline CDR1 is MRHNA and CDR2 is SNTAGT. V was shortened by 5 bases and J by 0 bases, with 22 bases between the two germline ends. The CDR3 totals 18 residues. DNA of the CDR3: TGTGCCAGCAGTATAATGCCTGGGGAGGCAGTGACTAACTATGGCTACACCTTC. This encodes CASSIMPGEAVTNYGYTF.

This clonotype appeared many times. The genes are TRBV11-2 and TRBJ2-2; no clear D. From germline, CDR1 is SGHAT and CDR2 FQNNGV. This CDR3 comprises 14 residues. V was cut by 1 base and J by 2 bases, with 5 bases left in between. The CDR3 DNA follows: TGTGCCAGCAGCTTAGTAGGCAACACCGGGGAGCTGTTTTTT. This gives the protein CASSLVGNTGELFF.

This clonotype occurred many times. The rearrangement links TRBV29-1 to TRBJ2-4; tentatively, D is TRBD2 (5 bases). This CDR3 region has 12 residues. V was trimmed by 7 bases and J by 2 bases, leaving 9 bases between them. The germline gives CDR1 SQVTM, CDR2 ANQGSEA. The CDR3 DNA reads TGCAGCGCGGGGATGACCAAAAACATTCAGTACTTC. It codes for CSAGMTKNIQYF.

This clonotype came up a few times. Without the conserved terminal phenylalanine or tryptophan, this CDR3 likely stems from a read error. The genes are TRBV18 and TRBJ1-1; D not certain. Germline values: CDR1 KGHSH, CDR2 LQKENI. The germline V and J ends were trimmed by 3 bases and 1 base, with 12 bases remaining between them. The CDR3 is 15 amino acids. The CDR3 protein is CASSPVRARNTEAFS. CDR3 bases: TGTGCCAGCTCACCGGTGAGGGCTCGGAACACTGAAGCTTTCTCT.

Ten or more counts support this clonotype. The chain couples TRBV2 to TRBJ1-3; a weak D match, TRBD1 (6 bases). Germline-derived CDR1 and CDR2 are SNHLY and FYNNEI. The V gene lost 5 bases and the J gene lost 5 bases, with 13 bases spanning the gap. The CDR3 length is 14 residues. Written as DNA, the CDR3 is TGTGCCAGCAGTATTACAGGGAGGAGAAACACCATATATTTT. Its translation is CASSITGRRNTIYF. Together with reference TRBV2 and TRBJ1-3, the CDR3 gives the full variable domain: EPEVTQTPSHQVTQMGQEVILRCVPISNHLYFYWYRQILGQKVEFLVSFYNNEISEKSEIFDDQFSVERPDGSNFTLKIRSTKLEDSAMYFCASSITGRRNTIYFGEGSWLTVV.

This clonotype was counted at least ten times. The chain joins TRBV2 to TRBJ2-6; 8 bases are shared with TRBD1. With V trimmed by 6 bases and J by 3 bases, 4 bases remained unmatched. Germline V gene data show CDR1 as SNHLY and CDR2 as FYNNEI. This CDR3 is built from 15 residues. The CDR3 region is CASRDRVRGANVLTF. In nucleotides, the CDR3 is TGTGCCAGCAGGGACAGGGTACGTGGGGCCAACGTCCTGACTTTC.

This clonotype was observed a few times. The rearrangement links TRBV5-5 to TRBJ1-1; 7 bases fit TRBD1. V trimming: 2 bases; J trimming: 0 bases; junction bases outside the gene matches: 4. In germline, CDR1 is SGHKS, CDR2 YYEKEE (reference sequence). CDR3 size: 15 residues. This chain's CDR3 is CASSFAGTVNTEAFF. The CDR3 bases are TGTGCCAGCAGCTTCGCCGGGACAGTGAACACTGAAGCTTTCTTT.

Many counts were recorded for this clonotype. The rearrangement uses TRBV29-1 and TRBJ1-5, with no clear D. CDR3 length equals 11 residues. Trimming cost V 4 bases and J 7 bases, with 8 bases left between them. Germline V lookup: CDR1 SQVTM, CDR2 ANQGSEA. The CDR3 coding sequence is TGCAGCGTTGGGAGGAACCAGCCCCAGCATTTT. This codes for CSVGRNQPQHF. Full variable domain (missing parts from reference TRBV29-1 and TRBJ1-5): SAVISQKPSRDICQRGTSLTIQCQVDSQVTMMFWYRQQPGQSLTLIATANQGSEATYESGFVIDKFPISRPNLTFSTLTVSNMSPEDSSIYLCSVGRNQPQHFGDGTRLSIL.

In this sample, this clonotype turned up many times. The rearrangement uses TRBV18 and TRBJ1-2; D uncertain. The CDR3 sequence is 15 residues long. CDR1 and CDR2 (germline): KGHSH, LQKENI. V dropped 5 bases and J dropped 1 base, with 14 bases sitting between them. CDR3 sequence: CASSERQAINYGYTF. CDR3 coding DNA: TGTGCCAGCTCAGAGAGGCAGGCGATTAACTATGGCTACACCTTC.

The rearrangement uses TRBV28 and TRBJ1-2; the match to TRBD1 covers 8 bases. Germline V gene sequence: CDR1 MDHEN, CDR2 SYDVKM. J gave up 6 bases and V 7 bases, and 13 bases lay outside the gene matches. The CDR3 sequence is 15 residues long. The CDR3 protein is CASTLWTGPDDGYTF. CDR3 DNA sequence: TGTGCCAGCACCTTATGGACAGGGCCCGACGATGGCTACACCTTC.

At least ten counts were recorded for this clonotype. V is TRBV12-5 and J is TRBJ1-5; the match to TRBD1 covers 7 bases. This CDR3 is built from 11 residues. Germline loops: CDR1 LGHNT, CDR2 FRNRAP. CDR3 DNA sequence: TGTGTTTACGACAGGGACCAGCCCCAGCATTTT. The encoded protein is CVYDRDQPQHF.

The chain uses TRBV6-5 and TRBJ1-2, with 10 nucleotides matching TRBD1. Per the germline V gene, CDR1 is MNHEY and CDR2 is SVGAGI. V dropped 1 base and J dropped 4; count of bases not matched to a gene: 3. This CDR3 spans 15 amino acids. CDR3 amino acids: CASSYWDRGLYGYTF. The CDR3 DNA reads TGTGCCAGCAGTTACTGGGACAGGGGCCTCTATGGCTACACCTTC.

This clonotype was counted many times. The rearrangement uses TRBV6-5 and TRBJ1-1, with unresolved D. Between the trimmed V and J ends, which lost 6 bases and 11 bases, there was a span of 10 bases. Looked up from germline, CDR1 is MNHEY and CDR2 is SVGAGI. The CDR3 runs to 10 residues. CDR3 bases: TGTGCCAGCAGGTCCAGCTGGGCTTTCTTT. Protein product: CASRSSWAFF.

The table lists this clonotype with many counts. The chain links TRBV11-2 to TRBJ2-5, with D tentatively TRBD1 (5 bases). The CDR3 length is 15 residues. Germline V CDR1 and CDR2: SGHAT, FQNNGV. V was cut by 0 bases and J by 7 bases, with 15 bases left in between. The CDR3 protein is CASSLEGLDQGTQYF. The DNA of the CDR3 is TGTGCCAGCAGCTTAGAAGGGCTAGACCAGGGGACCCAGTACTTC.

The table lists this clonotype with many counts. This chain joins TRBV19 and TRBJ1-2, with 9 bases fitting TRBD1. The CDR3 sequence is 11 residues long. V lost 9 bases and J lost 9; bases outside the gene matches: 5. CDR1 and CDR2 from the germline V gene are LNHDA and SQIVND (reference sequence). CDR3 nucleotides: TGTGCCAGCCGGGACAGGGCTAGCTACACCTTC. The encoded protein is CASRDRASYTF.

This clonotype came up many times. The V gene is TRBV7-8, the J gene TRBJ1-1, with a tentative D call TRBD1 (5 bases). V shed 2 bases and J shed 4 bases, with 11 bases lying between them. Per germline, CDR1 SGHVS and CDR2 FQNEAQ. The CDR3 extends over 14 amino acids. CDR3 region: CASSLSGGLTEAFF. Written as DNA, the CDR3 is TGTGCCAGCAGCTTAAGTGGGGGTCTCACTGAAGCTTTCTTT.

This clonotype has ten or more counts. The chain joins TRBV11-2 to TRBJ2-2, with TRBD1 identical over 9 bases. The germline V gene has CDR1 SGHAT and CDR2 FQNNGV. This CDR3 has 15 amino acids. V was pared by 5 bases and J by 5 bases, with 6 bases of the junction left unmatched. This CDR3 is CASSPRTGATGELFF. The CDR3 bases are TGTGCCAGCAGCCCCCGGACAGGGGCTACCGGGGAGCTGTTTTTT. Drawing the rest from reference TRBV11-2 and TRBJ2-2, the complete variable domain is EAGVAQSPRYKIIEKRQSVAFWCNPISGHATLYWYQQILGQGPKLLIQFQNNGVVDDSQLPKDRFSAERLKGVDSTLKIQPAKLEDSAVYLCASSPRTGATGELFFGEGSRLTVL.

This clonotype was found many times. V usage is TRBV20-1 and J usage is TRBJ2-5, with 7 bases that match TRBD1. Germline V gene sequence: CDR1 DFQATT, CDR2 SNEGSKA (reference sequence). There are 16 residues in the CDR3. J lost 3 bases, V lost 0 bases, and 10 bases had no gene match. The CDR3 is CSARDHVNRGKETQYF. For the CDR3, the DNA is TGCAGTGCTAGAGATCACGTGAACAGGGGTAAAGAGACCCAGTACTTC.

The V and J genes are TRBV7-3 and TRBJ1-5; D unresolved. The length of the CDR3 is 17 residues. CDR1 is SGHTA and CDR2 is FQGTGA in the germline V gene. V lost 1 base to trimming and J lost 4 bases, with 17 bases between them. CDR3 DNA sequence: TGTGCCAGCAGCTTAAATCTTCCTAGGTTTGGTAATCAGCCCCAGCATTTT. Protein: CASSLNLPRFGNQPQHF.

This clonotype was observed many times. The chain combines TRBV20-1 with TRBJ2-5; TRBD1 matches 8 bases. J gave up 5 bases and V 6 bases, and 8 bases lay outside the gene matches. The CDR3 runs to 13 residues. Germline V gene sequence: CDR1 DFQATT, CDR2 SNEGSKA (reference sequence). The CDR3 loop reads CSASDRVGETQYF. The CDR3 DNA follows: TGCAGTGCCTCGGACAGGGTCGGCGAGACCCAGTACTTC.

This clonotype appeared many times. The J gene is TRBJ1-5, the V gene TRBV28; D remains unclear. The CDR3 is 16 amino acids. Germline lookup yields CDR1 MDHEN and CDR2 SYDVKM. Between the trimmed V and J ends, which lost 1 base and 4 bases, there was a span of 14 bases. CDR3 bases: TGTGCCAGCAGTTTATCTGGCGTGGGGAGGAATCAGCCCCAGCATTTT. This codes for CASSLSGVGRNQPQHF.

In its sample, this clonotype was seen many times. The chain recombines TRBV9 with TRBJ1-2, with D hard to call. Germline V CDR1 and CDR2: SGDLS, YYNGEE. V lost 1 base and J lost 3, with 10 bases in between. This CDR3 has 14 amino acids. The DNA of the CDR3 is TGTGCCAGCAGCGTAACGGGGTACGACTATGGCTACACCTTC. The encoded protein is CASSVTGYDYGYTF.

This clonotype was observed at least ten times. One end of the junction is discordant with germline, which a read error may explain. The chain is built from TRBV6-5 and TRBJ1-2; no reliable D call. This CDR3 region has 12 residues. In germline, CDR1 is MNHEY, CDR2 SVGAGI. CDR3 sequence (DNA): TGTGCCAGCAGTTCCCTGTTATATGGCTACGCCTTC. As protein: CASSSLLYGYAF.

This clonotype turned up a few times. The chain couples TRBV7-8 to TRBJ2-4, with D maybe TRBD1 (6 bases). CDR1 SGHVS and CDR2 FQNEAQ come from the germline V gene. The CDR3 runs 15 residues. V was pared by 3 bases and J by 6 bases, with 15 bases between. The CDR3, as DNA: TGTGCCAGCAGCTTCCGGGCAGGGGCTGGAAACATTCAGTACTTC. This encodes CASSFRAGAGNIQYF.